Listed here is a single TCR beta chain. It was by 5'RACE template switching with UMIs that TCR beta cDNA was made. TCRdb reanalyzed the 5' RACE reads, giving one entry per CDR3 protein sequence and no DNA. Its listing shows 500,000 to 600,000 distinct CDR3 sequences. The CDR3 runs 16 residues. CDR1 is DFQATT, CDR2 SNEGSKA, per germline (reference sequence). The sample originates from a study of T cells expressing NK-cell markers. What was sequenced was blood T cells: a sorted CD56 or NKG2C T cell subset, CD4+ or CD8+ T cells, or bulk PBMC T cells (not recorded which). J is TRBJ2-5 and V is TRBV20-1; TCRdb designates TRBD2, a call that cannot be tested without DNA. This receptor was obtained from a man between 18 and 29 years old in good health. Here the CDR3 reads CSARGRGASGTETQYF.